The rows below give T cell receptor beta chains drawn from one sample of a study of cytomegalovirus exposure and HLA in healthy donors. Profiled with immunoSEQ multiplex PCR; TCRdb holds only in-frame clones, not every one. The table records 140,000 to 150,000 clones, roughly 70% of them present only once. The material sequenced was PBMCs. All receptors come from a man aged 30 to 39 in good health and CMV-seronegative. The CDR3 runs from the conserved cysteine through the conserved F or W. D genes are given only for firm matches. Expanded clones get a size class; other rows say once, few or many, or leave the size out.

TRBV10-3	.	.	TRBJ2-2	TGTGCCATCAGTTCGACAGGGAACACCGGGGAGCTGTTTTTT	CAISSTGNTGELFF
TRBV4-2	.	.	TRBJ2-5	TGTGCCAGCAGCCAAGATCTAACGAAGGTTAGCGTTGAGCAGTACTTC	CASSQDLTKVSVEQYF
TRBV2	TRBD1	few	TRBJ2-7	TGTGCCAGCTTCCATCCAGGGGGAACCTACGAGCAGTACTTC	CASFHPGGTYEQYF
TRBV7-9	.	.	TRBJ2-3	TGTGCCAGCAGCTTAGATTCGGCAGATACGCAGTATTTT	CASSLDSADTQYF
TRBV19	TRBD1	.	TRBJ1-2	TGTGCCAGTAGTTCAGCCGGACAGGGCAACTATGGCTACACCTTC	CASSSAGQGNYGYTF
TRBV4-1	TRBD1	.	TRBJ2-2	TGCGCCAGCAGCCGAACGGGACAGTTGATCACCGGGGAGCTGTTTTTT	CASSRTGQLITGELFF
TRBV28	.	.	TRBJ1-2	TGTGCCAGCAGACCTACAGGGAACTATGGCTACACCTTC	CASRPTGNYGYTF
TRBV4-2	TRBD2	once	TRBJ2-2	TGTGCCAGCAGCCCGACGATAGCGGGAGGGCCTACCACCGGGGAGCTGTTTTTT	CASSPTIAGGPTTGELFF
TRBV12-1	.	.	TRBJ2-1	TGTGCCAGCAGCCCGAAAGCGGGAGTAAGGAATGAGCAGTTCTTC	CASSPKAGVRNEQFF
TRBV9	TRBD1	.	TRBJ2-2	TGTGCCAGCAGCCCGGGACAGGGGGCTAAGAACGGGGAGCTGTTTTTT	CASSPGQGAKNGELFF
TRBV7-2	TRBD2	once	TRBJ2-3	TGTGCCAGCAGCCCGGCGGCGGGGGGGCCTCAAGATACGCAGTATTTT	CASSPAAGGPQDTQYF
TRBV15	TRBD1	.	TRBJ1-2	TGTGCCACCAGCAGGTACAGGGGGGCGGGGGATGGCTACACCTTC	CATSRYRGAGDGYTF
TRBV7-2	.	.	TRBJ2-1	TGTGCCAGCAGCGTCGGCGGGACAGAATACAATGAGCAGTTCTTC	CASSVGGTEYNEQFF
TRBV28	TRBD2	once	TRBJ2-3	TGTGCCAGCAGCCGCGGACTAGCGTACACAGATACGCAGTATTTT	CASSRGLAYTDTQYF
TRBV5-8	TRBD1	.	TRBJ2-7	TGTGCCAGCAGCTTTGACAGGGCCCTCTCCTACGAGCAGTACTTC	CASSFDRALSYEQYF
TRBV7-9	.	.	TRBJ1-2	TGTGCCAGCAGCTTACCTAATGGGCCTAGCGGAGGGGATGGCTACACCTTC	CASSLPNGPSGGDGYTF
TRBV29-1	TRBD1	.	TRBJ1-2	TGCAGCGTTGAAGGGGGGGACAGGGAAGGCTACACCTTC	CSVEGGDREGYTF
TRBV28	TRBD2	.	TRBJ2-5	TGTGCCAGCAGTTTAGGTGGTAGCGGGGGGTACCAAGAGACCCAGTACTTC	CASSLGGSGGYQETQYF
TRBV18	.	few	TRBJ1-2	TGTGCCAGCTCACCAAGGACAGACTTCTATGGCTACACCTTC	CASSPRTDFYGYTF
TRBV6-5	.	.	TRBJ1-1	TGTGCCAGCAGGGTACACAAGAACACTGAAGCTTTCTTT	CASRVHKNTEAFF
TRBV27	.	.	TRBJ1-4	TGTGCCAGCGGACTAGAACCCTCTAATGAAAAACTGTTTTTT	CASGLEPSNEKLFF
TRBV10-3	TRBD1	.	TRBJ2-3	TGTGCCATCAGTGAACAGGGGCTTAGCACAGATACGCAGTATTTT	CAISEQGLSTDTQYF
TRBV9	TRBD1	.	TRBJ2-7	TGTGCCAGCAGCGCCGGGACAGGGGGCATCTACGAGCAGTACTTC	CASSAGTGGIYEQYF